This note documents a single T cell receptor beta chain sequence. The sample originates from a study of cytomegalovirus exposure and HLA in healthy donors. The CDR3 loop spans 15 amino acids. Germline V lookup: CDR1 SEHNR, CDR2 FQNEAQ (reference sequence). V dropped 2 bases and J dropped 10; count of bases not matched to a gene: 8. A multiplex PCR was run with 60 Vbeta primers and 13 Jbeta primers. Sequenced by immunoSEQ multiplex PCR; TCRdb stores in-frame clones only, minus some. The sample yields 85,000 to 120,000 clones, about 60% seen once. The sequence was obtained from a human donor in good health. The sequencing sample was made of PBMCs. V and J are TRBV7-9 and TRBJ2-1, with TRBD2 matching 10 bases. The CDR3, as DNA: TGTGCCAGCAGCTTAAGGAGCGGGAGGGGCCTAGAGCAGTTCTTC. As protein: CASSLRSGRGLEQFF.